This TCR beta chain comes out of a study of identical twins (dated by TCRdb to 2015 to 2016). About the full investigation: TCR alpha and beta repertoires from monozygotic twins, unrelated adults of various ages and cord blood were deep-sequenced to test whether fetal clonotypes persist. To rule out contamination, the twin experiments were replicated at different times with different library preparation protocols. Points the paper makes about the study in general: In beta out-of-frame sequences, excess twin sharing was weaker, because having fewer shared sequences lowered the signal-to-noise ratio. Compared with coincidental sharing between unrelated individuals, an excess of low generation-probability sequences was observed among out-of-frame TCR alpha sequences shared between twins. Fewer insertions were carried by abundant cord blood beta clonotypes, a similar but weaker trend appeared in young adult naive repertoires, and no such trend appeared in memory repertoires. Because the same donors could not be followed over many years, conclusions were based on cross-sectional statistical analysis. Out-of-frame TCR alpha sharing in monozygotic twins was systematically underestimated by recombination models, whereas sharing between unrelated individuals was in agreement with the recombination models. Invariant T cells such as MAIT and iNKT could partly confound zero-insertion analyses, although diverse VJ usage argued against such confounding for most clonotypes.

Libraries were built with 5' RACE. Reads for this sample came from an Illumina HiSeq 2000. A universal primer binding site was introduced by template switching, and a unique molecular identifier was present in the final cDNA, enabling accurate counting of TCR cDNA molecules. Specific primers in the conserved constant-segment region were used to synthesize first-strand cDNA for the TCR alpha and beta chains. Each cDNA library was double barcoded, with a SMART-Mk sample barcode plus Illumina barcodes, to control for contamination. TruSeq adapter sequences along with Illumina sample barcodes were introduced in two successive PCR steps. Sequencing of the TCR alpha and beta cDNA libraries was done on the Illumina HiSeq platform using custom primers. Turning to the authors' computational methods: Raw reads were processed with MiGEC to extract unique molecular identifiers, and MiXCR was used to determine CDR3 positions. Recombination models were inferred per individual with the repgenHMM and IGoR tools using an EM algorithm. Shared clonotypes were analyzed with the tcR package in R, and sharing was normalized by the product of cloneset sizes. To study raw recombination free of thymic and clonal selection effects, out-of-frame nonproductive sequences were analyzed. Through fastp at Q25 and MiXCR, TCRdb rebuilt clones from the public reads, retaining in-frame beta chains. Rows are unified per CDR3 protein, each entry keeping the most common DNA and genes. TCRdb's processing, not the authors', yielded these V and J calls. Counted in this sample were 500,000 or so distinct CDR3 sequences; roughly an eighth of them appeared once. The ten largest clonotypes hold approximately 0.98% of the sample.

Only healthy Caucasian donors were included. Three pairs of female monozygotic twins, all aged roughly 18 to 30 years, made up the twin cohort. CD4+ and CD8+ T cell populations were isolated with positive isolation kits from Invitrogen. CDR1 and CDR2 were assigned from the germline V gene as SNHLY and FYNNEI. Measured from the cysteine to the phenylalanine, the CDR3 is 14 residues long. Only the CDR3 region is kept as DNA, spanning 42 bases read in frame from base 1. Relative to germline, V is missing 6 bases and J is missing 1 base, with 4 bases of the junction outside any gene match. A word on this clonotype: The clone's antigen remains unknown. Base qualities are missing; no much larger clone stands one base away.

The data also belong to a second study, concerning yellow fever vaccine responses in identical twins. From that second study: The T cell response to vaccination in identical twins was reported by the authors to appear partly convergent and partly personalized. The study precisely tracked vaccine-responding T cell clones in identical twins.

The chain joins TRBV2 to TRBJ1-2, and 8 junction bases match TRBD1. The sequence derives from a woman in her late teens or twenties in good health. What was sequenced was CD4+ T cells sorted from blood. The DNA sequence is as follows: TGTGCCAGCAGCGACAGGGGTGTTAACTATGGCTACACCTTC. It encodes CASSDRGVNYGYTF.